This entry concerns a single T cell receptor beta chain. The sample is drawn from a study of blood T cell repertoires in COVID-19. V was clipped by 4 bases and J by 5 bases, with 10 bases between them. From germline, CDR1 is SGHRS and CDR2 YFSETQ. The CDR3 has 13 residues. Method: immunoSEQ multiplex PCR; TCRdb's copy keeps in-frame clones and lacks some. The table has around 200,000 clones, roughly 90% seen once. The sequenced sample was peripheral blood. V is TRBV5-1 and J is TRBJ2-1; D possibly corresponds to TRBD2 (5 bases). This TCR came from a man younger than 30 with active or convalescent COVID-19. The CDR3 here is CASSVGINNEQFF. The CDR3 bases are TGCGCCAGCAGCGTCGGGATAAACAATGAGCAGTTCTTC.